The present entry profiles one T cell receptor (beta chain) with its context. Its cognate antigen is unknown. Repertoires were generated with immunoSEQ multiplex PCR, while TCRdb's copy carries only in-frame clones and drops some. Of approximately 50,000 clones in the sample, 79% were seen once. The data were obtained in a study of OX40 agonist ivuxolimab in advanced cancers. Looking at the study overall: With ivuxolimab, an agonistic anti-OX40 (CD134) antibody, patients were treated. Patients were infused with ivuxolimab every 2 weeks at 0.01 to 10 mg/kg. Partial responses occurred in three patients (one hepatocellular carcinoma, two cutaneous melanoma). Study results and caveats: Some of the nonresponding patients also showed low levels of normalized T-cell clonal expansion.

This CDR3 has 13 amino acids. The germline V gene encodes CDR1 MNHNY and CDR2 SVGAGI (reference sequence). The V end lost 6 bases, the J end lost 1 base, and 9 bases lay between the germline ends. The chain couples TRBV6-6 to TRBJ1-2, with a tentative D call TRBD1 (6 bases). This TCR came from an adult with an advanced solid tumor such as melanoma, head and neck, liver or kidney cancer. The specimen was CD4+ or CD8+ T cells sorted from blood, collected in a trial of the OX40 agonist ivuxolimab. The DNA for the CDR3 is TGTGCCAGCAGGACAGGCGATAACTATGGCTACACCTTC. Protein: CASRTGDNYGYTF.